This T cell receptor (beta chain) was sequenced for a study of neoadjuvant anti-PD-1 for oral cavity cancer. Whole-study results and caveats: Non-responders to neoadjuvant nivolumab had significantly more clonal PBMC T cells than responders.

The table came from immunoSEQ multiplex PCR; TCRdb's copy has only in-frame clones and leaves some out. The sample carries over 80,000 clones, approximately 80% recorded once. Trimming shortened V by 5 bases and J by 2 bases, and 6 bases separated the two germline ends. This CDR3 has 12 amino acids. Germline V CDR1 and CDR2: SNHLY, FYNNEI. This clone was found once. What it recognizes is unknown. This receptor was obtained from a person aged 35 to 85 with oral cavity squamous cell carcinoma. V usage is TRBV2 and J usage is TRBJ2-5; D is undetermined. The sequencing used PBMCs, collected before nivolumab (anti-PD-1) treatment. CDR3 in amino acids: CASSYSQETQYF. The DNA of the CDR3 is TGTGCCAGCAGTTACAGTCAAGAGACCCAGTACTTC.